The rows below give T cell receptor beta chains drawn from one sample of a study of T cell responses to AZD1222 COVID-19 vaccine. Using immunoSEQ multiplex PCR, the repertoire was profiled, and TCRdb retains in-frame clones only, with some absent. The repertoire consists of under 200,000 clones, with about 92% occurring once and the leading ten covering approximately 1.2%. Material: peripheral blood, obtained 28 days after the second AZD1222 dose. These receptor sequences come from an adult who received the AZD1222 COVID-19 vaccine. CDR3s include the opening cysteine and the closing phenylalanine or tryptophan. Fields, in order: CDR3 protein, CDR3 DNA, D gene, J gene, clone size, V gene. A D gene is named only where the DNA matches it firmly. Rows may omit the clone size; those that give it use once, few, many or a size class.

CATSREGGGQPETQYF TGTGCCACCAGCAGAGAGGGGGGGGGACAGCCGGAGACCCAGTACTTC - TRBJ2-5 - TRBV15
CASSRYRDNSYNEQFF TGTGCCAGCAGCAGATACCGGGACAATTCCTACAATGAGCAGTTCTTC - TRBJ2-1 - TRBV7-2
CASSLAVTEGAEKLFF TGCGCCAGCAGCTTGGCCGTAACGGAGGGGGCTGAAAAACTGTTTTTT TRBD1 TRBJ1-4 - TRBV5-1
CASSQSQGASEAFF TGCGCCAGCAGCCAATCTCAGGGGGCTAGTGAAGCTTTCTTT TRBD1 TRBJ1-1 - TRBV4-1
CASSPDPRGQGYTF TGTGCCAGCAGTCCCGACCCCAGGGGGCAAGGCTACACCTTC TRBD1 TRBJ1-2 - TRBV27
CSVGPGQADTEAFF TGCAGCGTTGGCCCGGGACAGGCGGACACTGAAGCTTTCTTT TRBD1 TRBJ1-1 - TRBV29-1
CASSLRRDPSYNEQFF TGTGCCAGCAGCTTAAGGAGGGACCCTTCCTACAATGAGCAGTTCTTC - TRBJ2-1 - TRBV7-2
CASSEGLAGLLAKNIQYF TGCGCCAGCAGTGAGGGACTAGCGGGGTTACTAGCCAAAAACATTCAGTACTTC TRBD2 TRBJ2-4 few TRBV10-2
CASSPPRGESFGDYGYTF TGTGCCAGCAGCCCTCCCCGAGGGGAGTCTTTTGGGGACTATGGCTACACCTTC - TRBJ1-2 few TRBV6-2/TRBV6-3
CASSLGTGEAFF TGTGCCAGCAGTCTCGGGACCGGTGAAGCTTTCTTT - TRBJ1-1 - TRBV28
CAISESTRRTAYEQYF TGTGCCATCAGTGAGTCGACTCGTAGGACAGCTTACGAGCAGTACTTC - TRBJ2-7 - TRBV10-3
CASSRPGTGLSTEAFF TGTGCCAGCAGTCGTCCCGGGACAGGGCTGAGTACTGAAGCTTTCTTT TRBD1 TRBJ1-1 - TRBV2
CASSLVRQGESGYTF TGTGCCAGCTCACTCGTGCGACAGGGGGAAAGTGGCTACACCTTC TRBD1 TRBJ1-2 - TRBV18
CASSSRWAGGPHEQFF TGTGCCAGCAGCTCCAGATGGGCGGGAGGGCCACATGAGCAGTTCTTC TRBD2 TRBJ2-1 - TRBV13
CASSLQVSSGNTIYF TGTGCCAGCAGCTTACAGGTTTCCTCTGGAAACACCATATATTTT - TRBJ1-3 once TRBV7-8
CATSSIRTGGHQPQHF TGTGCCACCAGCAGCATCAGGACAGGGGGCCATCAGCCCCAGCATTTT TRBD1 TRBJ1-5 - TRBV15
CASTQGLLETQYF TGTGCCAGCACTCAGGGACTACTGGAGACCCAGTACTTC TRBD2 TRBJ2-5 - TRBV6-5
CASSILTRQYF TGTGCCAGTAGTATATTAACCAGACAGTACTTC - TRBJ2-7 - TRBV19
CASSRDRGYEQYF TGTGCCAGCAGCAGGGACAGGGGCTACGAGCAGTACTTC TRBD1 TRBJ2-7 - TRBV6-5
CASSQAANYEQYF TGCGCCAGCAGCCAAGCCGCCAATTACGAGCAGTACTTC - TRBJ2-7 - TRBV4-1
CASSYGTNSYEQYF TGTGCCAGCAGTTACGGGACTAACTCCTACGAGCAGTACTTC TRBD2 TRBJ2-7 few TRBV6-2/TRBV6-3
CASSSQGDYGYTF TGTGCCAGCAGCTCACAGGGGGACTATGGCTACACCTTC TRBD1 TRBJ1-2 - TRBV5-5
CASSLQGRSYTF TGTGCCAGCAGCTTACAGGGTAGGAGCTACACCTTC - TRBJ1-2 - TRBV7-2
CSVEVGIAQQYF TGCAGCGTGGAGGTCGGGATAGCTCAGCAGTACTTC - TRBJ2-7 - TRBV29-1
CSVPAGSSSGANVLTF TGCAGCGTCCCGGCAGGATCGAGCTCTGGGGCCAACGTCCTGACTTTC - TRBJ2-6 - TRBV29-1
CASSFSGSQETQYF TGTGCCAGCAGCTTTAGCGGGAGTCAGGAGACCCAGTACTTC TRBD2 TRBJ2-5 - TRBV5-5
CASSSLQGGSSLANYGYTF TGTGCCAGCAGCTCACTCCAGGGGGGCAGCTCATTAGCTAACTATGGCTACACCTTC TRBD1 TRBJ1-2 - TRBV11-2
CASSSPLYGYTF TGTGCCAGCAGTTCCCCCCTTTATGGCTACACCTTC - TRBJ1-2 - TRBV6-5
CASSPPDLRSTPLHF TGTGCCAGTAGTCCACCGGACCTGAGATCGACACCCCTCCACTTT - TRBJ1-6 - TRBV19
CATSSDREGAYGYTF TGTGCCACCAGCAGCGACAGGGAAGGAGCTTATGGCTACACCTTC TRBD1 TRBJ1-2 once TRBV15
CASSPLRRDRTYEQYF TGTGCCAGCAGCCCGCTTCGGAGGGACAGGACCTACGAGCAGTACTTC TRBD1 TRBJ2-7 - TRBV11-2
CASSKVSGRENYGYTF TGTGCCAGCAGCAAAGTGTCTGGGCGGGAAAACTATGGCTACACCTTC - TRBJ1-2 few TRBV21-1
CASSTQNRDRGLQAFF TGTGCCAGCAGCACACAAAATAGGGACAGGGGGTTACAAGCTTTCTTT TRBD1 TRBJ1-1 - TRBV3-1/TRBV3-2
CASSQEGSTTEAFF TGCGCCAGCAGCCAAGAGGGGTCAACCACTGAAGCTTTCTTT - TRBJ1-1 - TRBV4-3
CAGMNEQYF TGTGCCGGCATGAACGAGCAGTACTTC - TRBJ2-7 - TRBV4-2
CASSLAAGQGLVDYGYTF TGCGCCAGCAGCTTGGCGGCGGGACAGGGGTTGGTAGACTATGGCTACACCTTC TRBD1 TRBJ1-2 - TRBV5-1
CASSLTGNTEAFF TGTGCCAGTAGTTTGACAGGGAACACTGAAGCTTTCTTT - TRBJ1-1 - TRBV19
CASTAGRAREQYF TGTGCCAGCACAGCAGGGAGGGCCAGGGAGCAGTACTTC TRBD2 TRBJ2-7 - TRBV13
CASSIAVSGNQPQHF TGTGCCAGTAGTATCGCAGTCTCTGGAAATCAGCCCCAGCATTTT - TRBJ1-5 - TRBV19
CASSFDRLLYTF TGTGCCAGCAGCTTCGACAGACTCCTCTACACCTTC - TRBJ1-2 - TRBV14
CASSWDRGNTIYF TGTGCCAGCAGTTGGGACAGGGGAAACACCATATATTTT TRBD1 TRBJ1-3 - TRBV6-5